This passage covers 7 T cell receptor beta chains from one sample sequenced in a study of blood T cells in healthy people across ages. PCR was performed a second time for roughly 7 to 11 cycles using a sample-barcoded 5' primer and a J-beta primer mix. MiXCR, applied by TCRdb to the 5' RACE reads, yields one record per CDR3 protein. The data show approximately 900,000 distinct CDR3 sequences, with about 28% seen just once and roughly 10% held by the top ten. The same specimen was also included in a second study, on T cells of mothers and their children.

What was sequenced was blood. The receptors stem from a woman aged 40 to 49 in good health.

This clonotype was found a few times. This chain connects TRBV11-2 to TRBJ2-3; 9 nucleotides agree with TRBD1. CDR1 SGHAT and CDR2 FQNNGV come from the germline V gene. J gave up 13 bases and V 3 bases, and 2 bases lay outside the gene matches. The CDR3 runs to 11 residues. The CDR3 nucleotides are TGTGCCAGCAGCTTTGGGACAGGGAAGTATTTT. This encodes CASSFGTGKYF.

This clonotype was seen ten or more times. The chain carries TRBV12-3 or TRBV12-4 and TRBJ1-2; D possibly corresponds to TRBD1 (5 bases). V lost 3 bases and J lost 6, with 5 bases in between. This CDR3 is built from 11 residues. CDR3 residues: CASSLGDGYTF. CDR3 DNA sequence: TGTGCCAGCAGTTTGGGGGATGGCTACACCTTC.

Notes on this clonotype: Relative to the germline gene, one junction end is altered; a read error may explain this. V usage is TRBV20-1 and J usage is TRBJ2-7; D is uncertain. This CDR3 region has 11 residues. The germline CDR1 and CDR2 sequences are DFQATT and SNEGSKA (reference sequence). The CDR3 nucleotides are TGCAGGGCTAGGGATACCTACGAGCAGTACTTC. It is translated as CRARDTYEQYF.

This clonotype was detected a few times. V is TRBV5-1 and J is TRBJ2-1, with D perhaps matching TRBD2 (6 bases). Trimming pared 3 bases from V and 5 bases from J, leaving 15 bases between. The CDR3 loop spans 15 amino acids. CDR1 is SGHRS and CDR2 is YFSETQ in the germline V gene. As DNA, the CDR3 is TGCGCCAGCAGCTCCTTTCCGGGGGAGCACAATGAGCAGTTCTTC. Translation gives CASSSFPGEHNEQFF.

The CDR3 DNA sequence: TGCGCCAGCAGCCAGGAGGGGGCAAGACAGGGCGGTCAGCCCCAGCATTTT. This encodes CASSQEGARQGGQPQHF. This chain joins TRBV4-1 and TRBJ1-5; 7 positions match TRBD1. The CDR3 totals 17 residues. After removal of 3 bases from V and 6 bases from J, the junction contained 14 bases not matched to a gene. CDR1 is MGHRA, CDR2 YSYEKL, per germline.

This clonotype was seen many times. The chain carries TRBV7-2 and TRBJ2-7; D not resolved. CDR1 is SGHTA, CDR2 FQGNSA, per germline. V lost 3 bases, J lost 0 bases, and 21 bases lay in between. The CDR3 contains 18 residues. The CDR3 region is CASSLSSSKSRSSYEQYF. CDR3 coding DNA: TGTGCCAGCAGCTTGTCCTCATCAAAATCCCGAAGCTCCTACGAGCAGTACTTC. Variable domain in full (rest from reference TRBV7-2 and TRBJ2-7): GAGVSQSPSNKVTEKGKDVELRCDPISGHTALYWYRQSLGQGLEFLIYFQGNSAPDKSGLPSDRFSAERTGGSVSTLTIQRTQQEDSAVYLCASSLSSSKSRSSYEQYFGPGTRLTVT.

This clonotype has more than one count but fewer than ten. As DNA, the CDR3 is TGTGCCAGCAGCCGGGGGACAGCTGGGGAGACCCAGTACTTC. This translates into CASSRGTAGETQYF. The chain joins TRBV5-6 to TRBJ2-5, with D possibly being TRBD1 (7 bases). V dropped 4 bases and J dropped 5 bases, with 15 bases sitting between them. Germline CDR1 is SGHDT and CDR2 is YYEEEE. CDR3 length: 14 amino acids.